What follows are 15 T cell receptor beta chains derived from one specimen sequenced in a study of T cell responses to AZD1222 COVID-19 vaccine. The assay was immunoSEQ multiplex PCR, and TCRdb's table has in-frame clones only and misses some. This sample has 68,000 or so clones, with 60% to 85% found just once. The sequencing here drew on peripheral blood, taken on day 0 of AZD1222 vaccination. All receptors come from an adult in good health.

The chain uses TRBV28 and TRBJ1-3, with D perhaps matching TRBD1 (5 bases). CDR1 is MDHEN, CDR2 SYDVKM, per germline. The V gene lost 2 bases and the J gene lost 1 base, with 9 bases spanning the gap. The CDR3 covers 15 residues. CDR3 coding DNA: TGTGCCAGCAGTTTAAAGGGGTGGTCTGGAAACACCATATATTTT. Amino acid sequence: CASSLKGWSGNTIYF.

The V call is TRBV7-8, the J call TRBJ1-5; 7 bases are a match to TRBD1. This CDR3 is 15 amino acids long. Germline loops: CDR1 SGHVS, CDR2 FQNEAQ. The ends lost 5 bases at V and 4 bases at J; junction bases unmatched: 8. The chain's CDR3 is CASSHPGDSNQPQHF. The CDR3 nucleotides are TGTGCCAGCAGCCATCCCGGGGACAGTAATCAGCCCCAGCATTTT.

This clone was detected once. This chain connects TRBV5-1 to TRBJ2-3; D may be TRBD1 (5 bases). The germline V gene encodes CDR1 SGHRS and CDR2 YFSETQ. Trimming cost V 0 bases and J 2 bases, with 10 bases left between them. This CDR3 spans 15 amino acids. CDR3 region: CASSLVTEATDTQYF. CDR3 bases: TGCGCCAGCAGCTTGGTGACAGAAGCCACAGATACGCAGTATTTT.

The CDR3 DNA follows: TGTGCCAGCAGTCGGCTGGGACAGGCCAACTATGGCTACACCTTC. Its translation: CASSRLGQANYGYTF. The rearrangement uses TRBV5-4 and TRBJ1-2, with TRBD1 identical over 8 bases. From germline, CDR1 is SGHNT and CDR2 YYREEE (reference sequence). V lost 5 bases to trimming and J lost 2 bases; unmatched junction nucleotides: 8. The CDR3 consists of 15 residues.

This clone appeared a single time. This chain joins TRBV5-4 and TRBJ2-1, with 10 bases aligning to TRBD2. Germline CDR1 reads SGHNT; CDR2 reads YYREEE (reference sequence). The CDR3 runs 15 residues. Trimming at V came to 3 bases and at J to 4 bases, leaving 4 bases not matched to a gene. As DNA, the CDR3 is TGTGCCAGCAGCTCAAAAGCGGGGGGGTACAATGAGCAGTTCTTC. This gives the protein CASSSKAGGYNEQFF.

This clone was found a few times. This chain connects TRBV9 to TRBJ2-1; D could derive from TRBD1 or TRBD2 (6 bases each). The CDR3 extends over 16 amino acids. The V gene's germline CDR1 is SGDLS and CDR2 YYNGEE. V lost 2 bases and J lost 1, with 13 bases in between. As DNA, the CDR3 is TGTGCCAGCAGCGTCTCGGGGGCGACGTCCTACAATGAGCAGTTCTTC. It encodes CASSVSGATSYNEQFF.

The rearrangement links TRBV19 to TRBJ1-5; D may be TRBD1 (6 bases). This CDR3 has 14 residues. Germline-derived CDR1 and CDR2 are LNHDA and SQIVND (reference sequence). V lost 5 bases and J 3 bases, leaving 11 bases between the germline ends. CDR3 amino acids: CASSGRGPNQPQHF. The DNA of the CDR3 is TGTGCCAGTAGTGGCAGGGGTCCCAATCAGCCCCAGCATTTT.

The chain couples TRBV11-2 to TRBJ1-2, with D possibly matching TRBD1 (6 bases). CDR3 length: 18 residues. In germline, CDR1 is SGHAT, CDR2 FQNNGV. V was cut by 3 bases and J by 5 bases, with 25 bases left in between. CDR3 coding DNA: TGTGCCAGCAGCTTGTGGGTCCTAAGGGGGGGCAGCGGGTATGGCTACACCTTC. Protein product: CASSLWVLRGGSGYGYTF.

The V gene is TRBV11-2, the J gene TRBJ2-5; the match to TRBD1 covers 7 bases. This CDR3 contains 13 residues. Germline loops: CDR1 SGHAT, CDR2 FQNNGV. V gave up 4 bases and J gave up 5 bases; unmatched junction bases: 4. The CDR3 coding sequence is TGTGCCAGCAGCTCGACAGGGTCCGAGACCCAGTACTTC. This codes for CASSSTGSETQYF.

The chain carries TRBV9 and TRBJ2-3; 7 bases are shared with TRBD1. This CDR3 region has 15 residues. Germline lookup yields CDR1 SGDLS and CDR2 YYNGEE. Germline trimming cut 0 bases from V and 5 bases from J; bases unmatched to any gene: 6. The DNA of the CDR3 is TGTGCCAGCAGCGTAGGAGACAGGGTAGTAGATACGCAGTATTTT. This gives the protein CASSVGDRVVDTQYF.

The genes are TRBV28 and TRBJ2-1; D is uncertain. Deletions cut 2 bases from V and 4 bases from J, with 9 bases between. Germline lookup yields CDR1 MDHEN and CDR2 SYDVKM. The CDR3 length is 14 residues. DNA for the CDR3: TGTGCCAGCAGTTTACTCCTCCCGTACAATGAGCAGTTCTTC. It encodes CASSLLLPYNEQFF.

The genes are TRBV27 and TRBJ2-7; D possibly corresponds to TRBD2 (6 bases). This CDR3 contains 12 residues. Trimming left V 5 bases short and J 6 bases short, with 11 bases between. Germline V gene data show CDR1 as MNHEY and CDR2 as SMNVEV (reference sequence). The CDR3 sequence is CASSQLAGEQYF. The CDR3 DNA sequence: TGTGCCAGCAGTCAACTAGCCGGCGAGCAGTACTTC.

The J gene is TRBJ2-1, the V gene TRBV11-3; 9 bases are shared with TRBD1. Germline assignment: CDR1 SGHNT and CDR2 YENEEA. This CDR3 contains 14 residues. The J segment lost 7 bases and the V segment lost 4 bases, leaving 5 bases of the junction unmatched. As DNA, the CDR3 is TGTGCCAGCAGCTGGACAGGGGTGGGGAATGAGCAGTTCTTC. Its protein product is CASSWTGVGNEQFF.

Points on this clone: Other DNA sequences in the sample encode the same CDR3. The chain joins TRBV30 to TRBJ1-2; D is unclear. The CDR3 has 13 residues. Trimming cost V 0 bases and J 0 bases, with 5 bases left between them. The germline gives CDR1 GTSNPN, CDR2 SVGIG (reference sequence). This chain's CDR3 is CAWSVEANYGYTF. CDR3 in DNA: TGTGCCTGGAGTGTAGAAGCTAACTATGGCTACACCTTC.

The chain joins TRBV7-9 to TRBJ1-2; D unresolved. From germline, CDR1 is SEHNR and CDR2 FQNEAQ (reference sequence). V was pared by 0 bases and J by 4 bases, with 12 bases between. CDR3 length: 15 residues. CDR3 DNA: TGTGCCAGCAGCTTAGCTCGGTCAGAGAGCTATGGCTACACCTTC. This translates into CASSLARSESYGYTF.